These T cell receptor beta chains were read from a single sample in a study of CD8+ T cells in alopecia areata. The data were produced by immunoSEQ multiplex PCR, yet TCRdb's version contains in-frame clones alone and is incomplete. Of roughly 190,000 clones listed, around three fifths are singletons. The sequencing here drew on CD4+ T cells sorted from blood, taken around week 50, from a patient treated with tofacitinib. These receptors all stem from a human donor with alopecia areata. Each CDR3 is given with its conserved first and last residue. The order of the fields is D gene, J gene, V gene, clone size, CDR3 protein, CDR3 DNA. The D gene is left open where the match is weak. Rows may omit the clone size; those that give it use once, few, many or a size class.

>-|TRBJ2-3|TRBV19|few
CASAASPTGTQYF
TGTGCCAGCGCGGCAAGTCCAACTGGGACGCAGTATTTT
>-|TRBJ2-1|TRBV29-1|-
CSVGLGGAYNEQFF
TGCAGCGTTGGTTTGGGGGGTGCCTACAATGAGCAGTTCTTC
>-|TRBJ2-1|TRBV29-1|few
CSVEFYRVVGNEQFF
TGCAGCGTCGAGTTCTACAGGGTCGTGGGCAATGAGCAGTTCTTC
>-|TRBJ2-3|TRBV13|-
CASSLGGRTSDTQYF
TGTGCCAGCAGCTTAGGCGGGCGAACTTCAGATACGCAGTATTTT
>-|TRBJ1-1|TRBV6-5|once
CASSRTGNTEAFF
TGTGCCAGCAGCCGGACCGGGAACACTGAAGCTTTCTTT
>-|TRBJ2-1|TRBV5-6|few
CASSLAPGLTYNEQFF
TGTGCCAGCAGCTTGGCGCCAGGGCTAACCTACAATGAGCAGTTCTTC
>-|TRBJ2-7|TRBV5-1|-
CASSRPGFYEQYF
TGCGCCAGCAGCCGCCCCGGATTCTACGAGCAGTACTTC
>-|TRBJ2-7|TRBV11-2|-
CASSSPPGQQYF
TGTGCCAGCAGCTCCCCGCCCGGCCAGCAGTACTTC
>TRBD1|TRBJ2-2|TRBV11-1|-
CASSPPTGGHGELFF
TGTGCCAGCAGCCCCCCGACAGGGGGCCACGGGGAGCTGTTTTTT
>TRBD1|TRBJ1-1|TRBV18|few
CASSPDRANTEAFF
TGTGCCAGCTCACCGGACAGGGCGAACACTGAAGCTTTCTTT
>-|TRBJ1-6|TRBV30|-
CAWSVRGGYNSPLHF
TGTGCCTGGAGTGTACGCGGGGGATATAATTCACCCCTCCACTTT
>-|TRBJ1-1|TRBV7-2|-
CASSLNEGLQAFF
TGTGCCAGCAGCTTGAACGAGGGACTTCAAGCTTTCTTT
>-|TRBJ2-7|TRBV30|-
CAWSVSFQGPYEQYF
TGTGCCTGGAGTGTATCTTTCCAGGGACCCTACGAGCAGTACTTC
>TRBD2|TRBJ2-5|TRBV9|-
CASSVVPAAGQETQYF
TGTGCCAGCAGCGTAGTACCAGCAGCGGGGCAAGAGACCCAGTACTTC
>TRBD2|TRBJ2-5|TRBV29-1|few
CSAGLAGPRETQYF
TGCAGCGCGGGACTAGCGGGGCCCAGAGAGACCCAGTACTTC
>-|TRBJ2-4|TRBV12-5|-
CASASGGGPRDF
TGTGCTAGTGCCTCGGGTGGGGGACCCCGGGACTTC
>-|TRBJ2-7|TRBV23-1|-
CASSQSSTGEQYF
TGCGCCAGCAGTCAATCATCGACGGGCGAGCAGTACTTC
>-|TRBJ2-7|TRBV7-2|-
CASSRYRYEQYF
TGTGCCAGCAGCCGCTACCGCTACGAGCAGTACTTC
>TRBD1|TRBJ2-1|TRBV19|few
CASSPRLGGHEQFF
TGTGCCAGTAGTCCTCGTCTAGGGGGCCATGAGCAGTTCTTC
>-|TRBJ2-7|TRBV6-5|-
CASRAIHEQYF
TGTGCCAGCAGGGCTATCCACGAGCAGTACTTC
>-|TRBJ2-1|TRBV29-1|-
CSVSAGHANEQFF
TGCAGCGTTTCTGCAGGGCATGCGAATGAGCAGTTCTTC
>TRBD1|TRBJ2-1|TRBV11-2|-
CASTKETGTYNEQFF
TGTGCCAGCACAAAGGAGACAGGGACCTACAATGAGCAGTTCTTC
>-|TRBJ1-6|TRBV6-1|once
CASSSPARGSPLHF
TGTGCCAGCAGTTCCCCGGCCCGGGGTTCACCCCTCCACTTT
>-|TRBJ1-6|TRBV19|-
CASSMGGKRNSPLHF
TGTGCCAGTAGTATGGGAGGGAAGCGGAATTCACCCCTCCACTTT
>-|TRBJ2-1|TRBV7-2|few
CASSPGRMSSYNEQFF
TGTGCCAGCAGTCCTGGACGGATGAGCTCCTACAATGAGCAGTTCTTC
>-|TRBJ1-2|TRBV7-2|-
CASSLGGLDYGYTF
TGTGCCAGCAGCTTAGGTGGTTTGGACTATGGCTACACCTTC
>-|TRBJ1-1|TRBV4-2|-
CASSYTQGLNTEAFF
TGTGCCAGCAGCTATACACAGGGACTCAACACTGAAGCTTTCTTT
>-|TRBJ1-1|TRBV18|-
CASSPEGSLTEAFF
TGTGCCAGCTCACCAGAAGGGTCCCTCACTGAAGCTTTCTTT
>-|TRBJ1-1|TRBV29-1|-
CSVKAISTEAFF
TGCAGCGTAAAGGCAATTTCAACTGAAGCTTTCTTT
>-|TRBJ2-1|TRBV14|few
CASSLQGSSYNEQFF
TGTGCCAGCAGCCTACAGGGCAGCTCCTACAATGAGCAGTTCTTC
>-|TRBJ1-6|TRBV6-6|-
CASTSHSPLHF
TGTGCCAGCACCTCCCATTCACCCCTCCACTTT
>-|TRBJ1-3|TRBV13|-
CASSLIGKNTIYF
TGTGCCAGCAGCTTAATCGGGAAAAACACCATATATTTT
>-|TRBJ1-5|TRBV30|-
CAWTSDSNQPQHF
TGTGCCTGGACCTCGGATAGCAATCAGCCCCAGCATTTT
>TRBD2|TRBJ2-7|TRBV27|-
CAGRGDYEQYF
TGTGCCGGGCGGGGGGATTACGAGCAGTACTTC
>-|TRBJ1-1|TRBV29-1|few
CSAQVRGTEAFF
TGCAGCGCCCAGGTTCGGGGCACTGAAGCTTTCTTT
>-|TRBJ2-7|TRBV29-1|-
CSVDGGSRDEQYF
TGCAGCGTTGATGGGGGATCTCGCGACGAGCAGTACTTC
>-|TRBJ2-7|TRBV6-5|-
CASRRGIAYEQYF
TGTGCCAGCCGAAGGGGCATCGCCTACGAGCAGTACTTC
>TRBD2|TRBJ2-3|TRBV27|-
CASSLFPSPSGGVTDTQYF
TGTGCCAGCAGTTTATTTCCCTCCCCTAGCGGGGGGGTCACAGATACGCAGTATTTT
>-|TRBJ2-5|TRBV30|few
CAWSVGHQETQYF
TGTGCCTGGAGTGTAGGGCACCAAGAGACCCAGTACTTC
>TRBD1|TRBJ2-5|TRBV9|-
CASSYQDRPQETQYF
TGTGCCAGCAGCTACCAGGACAGGCCCCAAGAGACCCAGTACTTC
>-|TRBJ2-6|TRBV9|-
CASTYTPGAGANVLTF
TGTGCCAGCACCTACACTCCAGGGGCCGGGGCCAACGTCCTGACTTTC
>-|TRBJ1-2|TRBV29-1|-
CSTTRAGYGYTF
TGCAGCACCACAAGGGCAGGGTATGGCTACACCTTC
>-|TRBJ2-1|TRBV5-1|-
CASSLQERTSINEQFF
TGCGCCAGCAGTCTTCAGGAGAGGACATCGATAAATGAGCAGTTCTTC
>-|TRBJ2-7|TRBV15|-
CATSRDTGPSYEQYF
TGTGCCACCAGCAGAGATACGGGACCTTCCTACGAGCAGTACTTC
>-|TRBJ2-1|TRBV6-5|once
CASSYRTTDNEQFF
TGTGCCAGCAGTTACCGGACAACAGACAATGAGCAGTTCTTC
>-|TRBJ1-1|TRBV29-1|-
CSVGPPNTEAFF
TGCAGCGTCGGGCCACCGAACACTGAAGCTTTCTTT
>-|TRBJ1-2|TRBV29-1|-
CSVASGTGPF
-
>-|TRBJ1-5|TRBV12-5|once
CASGLPDSNQPQHF
TGTGCTAGTGGTTTACCAGATAGCAATCAGCCCCAGCATTTT
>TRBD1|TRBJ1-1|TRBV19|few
CASSTRRIQGGTEAFF
TGTGCCAGTAGTACCCGTAGGATCCAGGGGGGGACTGAAGCTTTCTTT
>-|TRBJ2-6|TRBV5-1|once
CASRSGTGANVLTF
TGCGCCAGCAGGTCGGGGACGGGGGCCAACGTCCTGACTTTC